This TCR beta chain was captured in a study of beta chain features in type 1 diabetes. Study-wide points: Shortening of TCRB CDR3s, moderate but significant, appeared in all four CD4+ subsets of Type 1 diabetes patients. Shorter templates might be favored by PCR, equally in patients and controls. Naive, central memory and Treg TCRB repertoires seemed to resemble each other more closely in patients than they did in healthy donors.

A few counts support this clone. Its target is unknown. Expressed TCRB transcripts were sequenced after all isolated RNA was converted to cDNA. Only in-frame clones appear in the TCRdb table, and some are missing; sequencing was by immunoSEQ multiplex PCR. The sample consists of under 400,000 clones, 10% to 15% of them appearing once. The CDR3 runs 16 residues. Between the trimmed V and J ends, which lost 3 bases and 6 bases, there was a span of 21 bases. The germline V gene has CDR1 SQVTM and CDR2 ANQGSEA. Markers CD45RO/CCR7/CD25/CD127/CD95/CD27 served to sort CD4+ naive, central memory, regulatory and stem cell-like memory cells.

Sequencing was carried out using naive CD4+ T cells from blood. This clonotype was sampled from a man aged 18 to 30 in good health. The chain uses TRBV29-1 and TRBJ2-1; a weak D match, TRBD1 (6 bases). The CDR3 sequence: CSVDYWGRRFGNEQFF. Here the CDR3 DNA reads TGCAGCGTTGATTACTGGGGGCGGAGGTTCGGCAATGAGCAGTTCTTC.